The sequence of this TCR beta chain was determined in a study of cytomegalovirus exposure and HLA in healthy donors. Use of 60 Vbeta and 13 Jbeta primers characterized the PCR. Repertoires were generated with immunoSEQ multiplex PCR, while TCRdb's copy carries only in-frame clones and drops some. The table has about 150,000 clones, approximately 81% seen once; the top ten hold 2% to 2.5%. Germline CDR1 is SGHVS and CDR2 is FQNEAQ. There are 13 residues in the CDR3. The germline V and J ends were trimmed by 5 bases and 1 base, with 8 bases remaining between them. Source material: PBMCs. This clonotype was sampled from a woman aged 18-30 years in good health and CMV-seronegative. V is TRBV7-8 and J is TRBJ1-1; perhaps TRBD1 as D (6 bases). CDR3 sequence: CASSQTGNTEAFF. As DNA, the CDR3 is TGTGCCAGCAGCCAGACAGGGAACACTGAAGCTTTCTTT.